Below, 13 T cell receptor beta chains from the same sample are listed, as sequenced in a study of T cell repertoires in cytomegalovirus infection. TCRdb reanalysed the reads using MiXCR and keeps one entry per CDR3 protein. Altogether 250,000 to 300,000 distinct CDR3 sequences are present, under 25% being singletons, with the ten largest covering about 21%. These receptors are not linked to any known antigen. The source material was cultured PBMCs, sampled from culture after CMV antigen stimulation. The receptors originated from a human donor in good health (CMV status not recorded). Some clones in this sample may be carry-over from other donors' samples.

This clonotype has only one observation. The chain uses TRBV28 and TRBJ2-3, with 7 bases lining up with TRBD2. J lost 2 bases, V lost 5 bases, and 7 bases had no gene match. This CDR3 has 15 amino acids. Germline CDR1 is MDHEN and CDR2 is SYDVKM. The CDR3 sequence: CASSKRAGFTDTQYF. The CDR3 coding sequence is TGTGCCAGCAGTAAGAGAGCGGGATTCACAGATACGCAGTATTTT.

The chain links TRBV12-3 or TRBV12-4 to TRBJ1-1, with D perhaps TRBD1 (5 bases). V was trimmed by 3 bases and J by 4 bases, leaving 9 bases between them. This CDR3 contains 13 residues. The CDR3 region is CASSLKGTTEAFF. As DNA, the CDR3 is TGTGCCAGCAGTTTGAAGGGGACCACTGAAGCTTTCTTT.

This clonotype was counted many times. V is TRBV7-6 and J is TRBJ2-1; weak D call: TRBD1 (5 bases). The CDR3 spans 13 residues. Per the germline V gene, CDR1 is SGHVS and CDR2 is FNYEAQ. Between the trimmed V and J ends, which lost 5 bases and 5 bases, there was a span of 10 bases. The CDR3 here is CASSPRVDNEQFF. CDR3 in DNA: TGTGCCAGCAGCCCCAGGGTGGACAATGAGCAGTTCTTC.

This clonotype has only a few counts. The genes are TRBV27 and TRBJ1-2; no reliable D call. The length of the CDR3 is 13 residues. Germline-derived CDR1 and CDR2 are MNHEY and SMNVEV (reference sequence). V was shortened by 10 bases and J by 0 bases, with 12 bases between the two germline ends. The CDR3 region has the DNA TGTGCCAACCCGAGTTGGGCTAACTATGGCTACACCTTC. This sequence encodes CANPSWANYGYTF.

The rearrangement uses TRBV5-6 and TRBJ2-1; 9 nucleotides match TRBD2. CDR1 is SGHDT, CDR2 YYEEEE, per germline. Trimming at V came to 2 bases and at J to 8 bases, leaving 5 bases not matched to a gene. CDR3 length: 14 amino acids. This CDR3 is CASSFGGTSYEQFF. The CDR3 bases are TGTGCCAGCAGCTTTGGGGGGACTAGCTATGAGCAGTTCTTC.

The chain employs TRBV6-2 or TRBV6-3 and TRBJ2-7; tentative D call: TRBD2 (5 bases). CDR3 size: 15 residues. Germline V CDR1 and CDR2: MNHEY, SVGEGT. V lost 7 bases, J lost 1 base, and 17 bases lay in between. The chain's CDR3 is CASKLWTGESYEQYF. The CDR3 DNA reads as TGTGCCAGCAAATTATGGACTGGGGAGTCCTACGAGCAGTACTTC.

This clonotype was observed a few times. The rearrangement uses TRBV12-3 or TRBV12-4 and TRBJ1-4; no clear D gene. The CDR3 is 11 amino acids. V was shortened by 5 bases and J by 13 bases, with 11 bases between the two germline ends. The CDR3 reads CASSLRRRLFF. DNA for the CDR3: TGTGCCAGCAGTCTCAGGAGGCGACTGTTTTTT.

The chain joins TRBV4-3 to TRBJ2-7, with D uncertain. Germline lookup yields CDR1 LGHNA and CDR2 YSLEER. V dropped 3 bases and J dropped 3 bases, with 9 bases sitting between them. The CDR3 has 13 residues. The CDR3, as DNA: TGCGCCAGCAGCCAGTGGGGTGGCTACGAGCAGTACTTC. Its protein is CASSQWGGYEQYF.

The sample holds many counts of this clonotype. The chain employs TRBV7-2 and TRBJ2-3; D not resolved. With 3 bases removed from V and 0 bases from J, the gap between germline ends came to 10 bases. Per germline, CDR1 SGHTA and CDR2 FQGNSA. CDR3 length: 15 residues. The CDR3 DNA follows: TGTGCCAGCAGCTTGGTGGGATTAAGCACAGATACGCAGTATTTT. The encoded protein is CASSLVGLSTDTQYF.

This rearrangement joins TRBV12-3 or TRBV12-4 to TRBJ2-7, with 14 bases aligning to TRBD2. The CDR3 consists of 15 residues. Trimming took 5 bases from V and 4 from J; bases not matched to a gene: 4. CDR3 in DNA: TGTGCCAGCAGTCCAAGGACTAGCGGGAGGTACGAGCAGTACGTC. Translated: CASSPRTSGRYEQYV.

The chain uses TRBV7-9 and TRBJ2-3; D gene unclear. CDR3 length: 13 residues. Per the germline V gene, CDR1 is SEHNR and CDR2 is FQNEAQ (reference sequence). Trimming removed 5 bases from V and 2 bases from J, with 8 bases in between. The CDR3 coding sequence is TGTGCCAGCAGCCCCCCCCCCACAGATACGCAGTATTTT. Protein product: CASSPPPTDTQYF.

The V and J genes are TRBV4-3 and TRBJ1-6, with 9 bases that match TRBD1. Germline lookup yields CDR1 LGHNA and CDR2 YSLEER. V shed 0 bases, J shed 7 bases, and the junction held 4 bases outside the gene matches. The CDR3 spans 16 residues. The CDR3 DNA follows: TGCGCCAGCAGCCAAGAAAGGACAGGGGCCAATTCACCCCTCCACTTT. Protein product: CASSQERTGANSPLHF.

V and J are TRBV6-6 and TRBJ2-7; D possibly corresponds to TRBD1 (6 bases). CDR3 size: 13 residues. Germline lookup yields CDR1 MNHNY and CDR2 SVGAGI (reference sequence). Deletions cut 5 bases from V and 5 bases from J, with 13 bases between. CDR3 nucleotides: TGTGCCAGCAGTGGGGGTGGGGGCCACGAGCAGTACGTC. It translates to CASSGGGGHEQYV.